Sequencing of this T cell receptor (beta chain) was carried out in a study of blood T cell repertoires in COVID-19. Whole-study context: The samples span acute and convalescent COVID-19 from the United States, Italy and Spain. Sample material is recorded as cDNA or gDNA derived from T cells, B-cell-depleted T cells, or PBMCs.

Authors' analysis steps: Estimation of nucleated cell counts was performed using reference gene primer amplification. The repertoire was sequenced with immunoSEQ multiplex PCR; TCRdb's copy has only in-frame clones and lacks some. V, J and clone size were drawn from that table, and D and trimming were deduced from the DNA. The profile shows about 260,000 clones, around 88% of them singletons. The source material was peripheral blood. The sequence came from a man aged 25 to 40 with active or convalescent COVID-19.

CDR3: CASSPYVAGKINEQFF. DNA of the CDR3: TGTGCCAGCAGCCCGTATGTAGCGGGGAAGATCAATGAGCAGTTCTTC. This sequence joins TRBV7-3 and TRBJ2-1; 8 positions agree with TRBD2. V lost 5 bases to trimming and J lost 6 bases; unmatched junction nucleotides: 12. The CDR3 has 16 residues. The germline V gene has CDR1 SGHTA and CDR2 FQGTGA.